These 7 T cell receptor beta chains were sequenced from one sample in a study of T cells in localized non-small cell lung cancer. Measured with immunoSEQ multiplex PCR; TCRdb has only the in-frame clones, and not every one. The table includes about 24,000 clones, over 75% detected once. The input for sequencing was peripheral blood, taken before any cancer treatment. The source of these receptors is a woman aged 35 to 70 with stage I lung adenocarcinoma.

This chain links TRBV7-9 with TRBJ2-1; the D is unclear. The germline CDR1 and CDR2 sequences are SEHNR and FQNEAQ (reference sequence). Trimming shortened V by 5 bases and J by 8 bases, and 16 bases separated the two germline ends. The CDR3 loop spans 14 amino acids. The CDR3 nucleotides read TGTGCCAGCAGCCCCCCCGGGCAGGTGGATGAGCAGTTCTTC. Protein: CASSPPGQVDEQFF.

V is TRBV27 and J is TRBJ2-3; 9 nucleotides match TRBD1. The germline V gene has CDR1 MNHEY and CDR2 SMNVEV (reference sequence). The J segment lost 6 bases and the V segment lost 7 bases, leaving 8 bases of the junction unmatched. This CDR3 comprises 14 residues. CDR3 protein: CASKAQGAGDTQYF. The CDR3 DNA is TGTGCCAGCAAAGCACAGGGGGCAGGGGATACGCAGTATTTT.

The genes are TRBV28 and TRBJ2-5; the match to TRBD2 covers 15 bases. The end of the DNA is better explained by TRBJ2-7, so the J call may be wrong. The CDR3 runs to 16 residues. Germline lookup yields CDR1 MDHEN and CDR2 SYDVKM. The DNA for the CDR3 is TGTGCCAGCCGGGGACTAGCGGGAGGAAATCCGTACGAGCAGTACTTC. It yields the protein CASRGLAGGNPYEQYF.

The chain uses TRBV6-5 and TRBJ2-7; TRBD1 agrees at 9 bases. V lost 8 bases to trimming and J lost 6 bases; unmatched junction nucleotides: 11. Germline V CDR1 and CDR2: MNHEY, SVGAGI. CDR3 length: 14 residues. In DNA, the CDR3 is TGTGCCAGCCAAAGACCGGGACAGGGTCGCGAGCAGTACTTC. Its translation is CASQRPGQGREQYF.

The chain has TRBV5-1 and TRBJ2-7; the match to TRBD2 covers 12 bases. V trimming: 4 bases; J trimming: 3 bases; junction bases outside the gene matches: 2. CDR1 SGHRS and CDR2 YFSETQ come from the germline V gene. The CDR3 has 14 residues. The CDR3 region is CASSQGLAGYEQYF. The CDR3 DNA is TGCGCCAGCAGCCAGGGACTAGCGGGCTACGAGCAGTACTTC.

This rearrangement joins TRBV27 to TRBJ2-5, with 13 bases lining up with TRBD2. The J call is in doubt because the DNA end fits TRBJ2-7 better. CDR1 and CDR2 from the germline V gene are MNHEY and SMNVEV (reference sequence). CDR3 length: 16 amino acids. The CDR3 loop reads CASTPRGTSGTYEQYF. CDR3 DNA: TGTGCCAGCACCCCAAGAGGGACTAGCGGGACCTACGAGCAGTACTTC.

The chain uses TRBV5-6 and TRBJ2-7; unclear D gene. The CDR3 runs 15 residues. From germline, CDR1 is SGHDT and CDR2 YYEEEE. V lost 4 bases and J lost 4, with 18 bases in between. The CDR3 nucleotides are TGTGCCAGCAGCCCGGGTCTGGTGGCCAGTTACGAGCAGTACTTC. This encodes CASSPGLVASYEQYF.